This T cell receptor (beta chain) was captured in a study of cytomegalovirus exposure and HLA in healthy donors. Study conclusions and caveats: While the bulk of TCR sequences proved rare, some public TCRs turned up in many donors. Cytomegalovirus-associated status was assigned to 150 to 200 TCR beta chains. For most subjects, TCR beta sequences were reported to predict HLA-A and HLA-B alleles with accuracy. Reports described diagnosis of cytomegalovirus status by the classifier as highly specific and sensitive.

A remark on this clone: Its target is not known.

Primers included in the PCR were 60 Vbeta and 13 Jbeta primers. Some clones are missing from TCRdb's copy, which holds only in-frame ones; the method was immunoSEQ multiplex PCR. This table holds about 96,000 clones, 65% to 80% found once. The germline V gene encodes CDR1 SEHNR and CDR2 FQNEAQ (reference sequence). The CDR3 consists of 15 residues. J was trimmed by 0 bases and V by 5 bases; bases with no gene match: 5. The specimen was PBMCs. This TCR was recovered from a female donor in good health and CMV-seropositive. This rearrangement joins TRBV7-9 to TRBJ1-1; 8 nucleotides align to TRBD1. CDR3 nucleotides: TGTGCCAGCAGCCGACAGGGGCGAATGAACACTGAAGCTTTCTTT. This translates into CASSRQGRMNTEAFF.